This entry is about one T cell receptor beta chain. This table comes from immunoSEQ multiplex PCR, and its TCRdb copy is limited to in-frame clones, with some not included. This sample carries hundreds of thousands of clones, 85% of them seen once, and the ten largest clones take about 2%. V dropped 7 bases and J dropped 1 base, with 14 bases sitting between them. The CDR3 loop spans 14 amino acids. Looked up from germline, CDR1 is SNHLY and CDR2 is FYNNEI. This specimen comes from a study of blood T cell repertoires in COVID-19. The clonotype was recovered from a woman in her twenties or thirties who had been exposed to COVID-19. V usage is TRBV2 and J usage is TRBJ2-7, with a tentative D call TRBD1 (6 bases). The sequencing sample was made of PBMCs or T cells enriched from blood (not recorded which). The CDR3 here is CASIRTVWSYEQYF. The CDR3 DNA follows: TGTGCCAGCATTCGGACAGTTTGGTCCTACGAGCAGTACTTC.